These 17 T cell receptor beta chains share one sample of origin, sequenced in a study of neurological immune-mediated disorders. TCRdb re-called the 5' RACE reads through MiXCR, storing one row per CDR3 protein. This sample has 25,000 to 30,000 distinct CDR3 sequences, with 5% to 7.5% found just once. The sample taken for sequencing was PBMCs. These receptors came from a woman between 45 and 60 years old in good health.

The table lists this clonotype with many counts. The rearrangement links TRBV12-3 or TRBV12-4 to TRBJ2-7; no clear D. V was pared by 1 base and J by 5 bases, with 3 bases between. The CDR3 spans 11 residues. The CDR3 bases are TGTGCCAGCAGTTTAGTGGACGAGCAGTACTTC. Protein sequence: CASSLVDEQYF.

This clonotype was recorded at least ten times. The CDR3 DNA follows: TGCGCCAGCAGCTTGGGGGGCGGGGGGCCGCGGGAGCAGTTCTTC. Its translation: CASSLGGGGPREQFF. J is TRBJ2-1 and V is TRBV5-1, with 8 positions matching TRBD2. V shed 0 bases and J 10 bases; nucleotides not matched to a gene: 9. The CDR3 runs to 15 residues. Germline V CDR1 and CDR2: SGHRS, YFSETQ.

This clonotype was counted many times. This chain connects TRBV6-5 to TRBJ2-7; TRBD1 agrees at 9 bases. The CDR3 totals 15 residues. Germline trimming cut 8 bases from V and 1 base from J; bases unmatched to any gene: 9. CDR1 and CDR2 from the germline V gene are MNHEY and SVGAGI. CDR3 protein: CASAGTGNGSYEQYF. Written as DNA, the CDR3 is TGTGCCAGCGCCGGGACAGGGAATGGATCCTACGAGCAGTACTTC.

In this sample, this clonotype turned up many times. The chain has TRBV6-2 or TRBV6-3 and TRBJ1-2; possible D gene TRBD1, 5 bases. This CDR3 has 12 residues. Trimming took 6 bases from V and 4 from J, leaving 9 bases between them. Germline CDR1 and CDR2: MNHEY and SVGEGT. CDR3 loop: CASSSGTYGYTF. The CDR3 region has the DNA TGTGCCAGCAGCTCCGGGACCTATGGCTACACCTTC.

This chain connects TRBV30 to TRBJ2-1; D is perhaps TRBD1 (6 bases). Trimming took off 5 bases at V and 5 bases at J, with 7 bases between the two ends. Germline lookup yields CDR1 GTSNPN and CDR2 SVGIG (reference sequence). This CDR3 is built from 11 residues. The CDR3 reads CAWGQNNEQFF. The CDR3 DNA is TGTGCCTGGGGACAGAACAATGAGCAGTTCTTC.

This rearrangement joins TRBV20-1 to TRBJ2-5; D is uncertain. CDR1 is DFQATT, CDR2 SNEGSKA, per germline (reference sequence). V dropped 5 bases and J dropped 1 base, with 5 bases sitting between them. The CDR3 is 11 amino acids. As DNA, the CDR3 is TGCAGTGCTCCGGTCCAAGAGACCCAGTACTTC. Encoded protein: CSAPVQETQYF.

This clonotype was seen at least ten times. V is TRBV9 and J is TRBJ2-2, with D perhaps TRBD2 (6 bases). This CDR3 has 16 residues. CDR1 and CDR2 (germline): SGDLS, YYNGEE. V lost 4 bases and J lost 4, with 17 bases in between. As DNA, the CDR3 is TGTGCCAGCAGCACCGGCGGGATAGGGTCCACCGGGGAGCTGTTTTTT. It is translated as CASSTGGIGSTGELFF.

Ten or more counts support this clonotype. V gene TRBV5-6 combines with J gene TRBJ2-3, with 8 bases lining up with TRBD1. Germline assignment: CDR1 SGHDT and CDR2 YYEEEE. The junction had 7 bases not matched to a gene; V was cut back by 5 bases and J by 8 bases. The CDR3 loop spans 13 amino acids. The CDR3 DNA follows: TGTGCCAGCAGTTCGGACAGGGACGGTACGCAGTATTTT. It translates to CASSSDRDGTQYF.

This clonotype has at least ten counts. The chain is built from TRBV20-1 and TRBJ2-5; D is unresolved. The germline CDR1 and CDR2 sequences are DFQATT and SNEGSKA (reference sequence). There are 13 residues in the CDR3. Trimming took off 7 bases at V and 5 bases at J, with 17 bases between the two ends. The CDR3 region is CSVHRLGRETQYF. The CDR3 bases are TGCAGTGTTCATCGGCTTGGACGCGAGACCCAGTACTTC.

This clonotype was picked up many times. The rearrangement links TRBV14 to TRBJ2-1; D possibly uses TRBD1 or TRBD2 (6 bases each). CDR3 length equals 18 residues. Germline V lookup: CDR1 SGHDN, CDR2 FVKESK. V lost 1 base and J lost 5, with 21 bases in between. CDR3 DNA sequence: TGTGCCAGCAGCCAAGTCTCGGGGGCGGCACTAAAAAACAATGAGCAGTTCTTC. As protein: CASSQVSGAALKNNEQFF.

This clonotype was recorded many times. V gene TRBV7-2 combines with J gene TRBJ1-4; 7 positions agree with TRBD1. From germline, CDR1 is SGHTA and CDR2 FQGNSA. Trimming removed 4 bases from V and 5 bases from J; junction bases left unmatched: 7. CDR3 length: 15 amino acids. The CDR3 region has the DNA TGTGCCAGCAGCTGGCGACAGGGCAAAAATGAAAAACTGTTTTTT. Protein: CASSWRQGKNEKLFF.

There are many counts of this clonotype. The rearrangement links TRBV10-3 to TRBJ2-1; 10 bases line up with TRBD2. In germline, CDR1 is ENHRY, CDR2 SYGVKD. The CDR3 is 14 amino acids. V was clipped by 6 bases and J by 8 bases; unmatched bases: 7. CDR3: CAIRSGGGKDEQFF. The CDR3 DNA follows: TGTGCCATCAGGAGCGGGGGGGGGAAGGATGAGCAGTTCTTC.

This clonotype was detected ten times or more. The CDR3 bases are TGTGCCAGCAGCTTGTCGAGGGGCATCAACTATGGCTACACCTTC. This gives the protein CASSLSRGINYGYTF. The chain combines TRBV7-2 with TRBJ1-2; the D gene is possibly TRBD1 (5 bases). CDR3 size: 15 residues. Germline CDR1 reads SGHTA; CDR2 reads FQGNSA. The V and J ends lost 3 bases and 2 bases respectively, with 13 bases between them.

This clonotype was observed many times. The rearrangement uses TRBV7-7 and TRBJ2-1; unclear D gene. V was shortened by 3 bases and J by 7 bases, with 10 bases between the two germline ends. CDR1 SSHAT and CDR2 FNYEAQ come from the germline V gene (reference sequence). The length of the CDR3 is 13 residues. CDR3 coding DNA: TGTGCCAGCAGCTTTGGAAGGTGGAATGAGCAGTTCTTC. Its translation is CASSFGRWNEQFF. Full variable domain (rest looked up from reference TRBV7-7 and TRBJ2-1): GAGVSQSPRYKVTKRGQDVTLRCDPISSHATLYWYQQALGQGPEFLTYFNYEAQPDKSGLPSDRFSAERPEGSISTLTIQRTEQRDSAMYRCASSFGRWNEQFFGPGTRLTVL.

This clonotype appeared many times. The chain carries TRBV6-5 and TRBJ2-6, with 7 bases lining up with TRBD1. V shed 2 bases and J 2 bases; nucleotides not matched to a gene: 9. The CDR3 length is 18 residues. Germline values: CDR1 MNHEY, CDR2 SVGAGI. The CDR3 DNA is TGTGCCAGCAGTTACACAGGGGTGGGCCGTACTGGGGCCAACGTCCTGACTTTC. Translation gives CASSYTGVGRTGANVLTF.

In this sample, this clonotype turned up many times. The gene calls are TRBV9 and TRBJ2-1, with 14 bases fitting TRBD2. V trimming: 3 bases; J trimming: 6 bases; junction bases outside the gene matches: 2. Germline lookup yields CDR1 SGDLS and CDR2 YYNGEE. The CDR3 has 15 residues. The CDR3 bases are TGTGCCAGCAGCGAGGGACTAGCGGGAGTCAATGAGCAGTTCTTC. Translated: CASSEGLAGVNEQFF.

This clonotype was seen ten or more times. The chain carries TRBV10-3 and TRBJ2-6; 9 nucleotides align to TRBD1. The ends lost 4 bases at V and 0 bases at J; junction bases unmatched: 7. This CDR3 region has 18 residues. Per germline, CDR1 ENHRY and CDR2 SYGVKD. CDR3 residues: CAISGVLDRGSGANVLTF. The CDR3 coding sequence is TGTGCCATCAGTGGAGTGCTGGACAGGGGCTCTGGGGCCAACGTCCTGACTTTC.